This is a list of T cell receptor beta chains from one sample in a study of beta chain features in type 1 diabetes. Measured with immunoSEQ multiplex PCR; TCRdb has only the in-frame clones, and not every one. The table has 350,000 or so clones, 15% to 20% seen once. The sequencing input was naive CD4+ T cells from blood. All receptors come from a woman younger than 35 in good health. CDR3s include the opening cysteine and the closing phenylalanine or tryptophan. Fields, in order: J gene, clone size, D gene, V gene, CDR3 protein, CDR3 DNA. The D gene is left open where the match is weak. Part of the rows lack a size; the others show once, few, many or a class for expanded clones.

TRBJ2-7,-,-,TRBV30,CAWSKTGSPEQYF,TGTGCCTGGAGTAAAACAGGGTCCCCCGAGCAGTACTTC
TRBJ1-5,-,TRBD1,TRBV29-1,CSVGGQNQPQHF,TGCAGCGTTGGGGGACAGAATCAGCCCCAGCATTTT
TRBJ2-3,-,TRBD2,TRBV2,CASNELAGGSDTQYF,TGTGCCAGCAACGAACTAGCGGGGGGATCAGATACGCAGTATTTT
TRBJ1-1,-,TRBD1,TRBV29-1,CSVEEAGTDIAFF,TGCAGCGTTGAAGAAGCCGGGACAGACATCGCTTTCTTT
TRBJ1-2,-,-,TRBV10-2,CASGIGGYGYTF,TGCGCCAGCGGAATAGGGGGCTATGGCTACACCTTC
TRBJ1-1,-,-,TRBV30,CAWSVRGRMNTEAFF,TGTGCCTGGAGTGTACGGGGGAGAATGAACACTGAAGCTTTCTTT
TRBJ2-2,few,TRBD2,TRBV7-2,CASSLRAGGAGTGELFF,TGTGCCAGCAGCCTAAGAGCCGGGGGGGCCGGAACCGGGGAGCTGTTTTTT
TRBJ2-7,-,TRBD2,TRBV7-9,CASSKGLAGREQYF,TGTGCCAGCAGCAAGGGACTAGCGGGGAGGGAGCAGTACTTC
TRBJ1-6,-,TRBD1,TRBV12-5,CASGPGTGDNSPLHF,TGTGCTAGTGGACCCGGGACAGGGGATAATTCACCCCTCCACTTT
TRBJ1-2,-,-,TRBV29-1,CSVEEFTGAGYTF,TGCAGCGTTGAAGAATTCACGGGTGCAGGCTACACCTTC
TRBJ1-1,-,-,TRBV30,CAWSEGVHSEAFF,TGTGCCTGGAGTGAGGGGGTACATAGTGAAGCTTTCTTT
TRBJ2-7,few,-,TRBV1,CTSSQARAAAYEQYF,TGCACCAGCAGCCAAGCGCGGGCCGCCGCATACGAGCAGTACTTC
TRBJ2-1,-,TRBD2,TRBV7-2,CASSSRLAGEEFF,TGTGCCAGCAGCTCTAGACTAGCGGGGGAGGAATTCTTC
TRBJ1-1,-,-,TRBV4-1,CASSQAGVAFF,TGCGCCAGCAGCCAGGCAGGGGTAGCTTTCTTT
TRBJ2-2,few,TRBD1,TRBV30,CAWVSRTGVVDTGELFF,TGTGCCTGGGTATCTCGGACAGGGGTGGTTGACACCGGGGAGCTGTTTTTT
TRBJ2-2,few,-,TRBV5-1,CASSTYEAGELFF,TGCGCCAGCAGCACCTACGAGGCCGGGGAGCTGTTTTTT
TRBJ2-7,-,-,TRBV5-4,CASSPGTPDYEQYF,TGTGCCAGCAGCCCCGGGACACCAGATTACGAGCAGTACTTC
TRBJ1-2,-,TRBD1,TRBV15,CATSARQGLNYGYTF,TGTGCCACCAGCGCACGACAGGGCTTAAACTATGGCTACACCTTC
TRBJ2-1,-,TRBD1,TRBV2,CASSRQGMNEQFF,TGTGCCAGCAGTCGACAGGGAATGAATGAGCAGTTCTTC
TRBJ2-1,-,TRBD2,TRBV7-8,CASSLIAGGVYNEQFF,TGTGCCAGCAGCTTAATCGCGGGGGGGGTCTACAATGAGCAGTTCTTC